This is a list of T cell receptor beta chains from one sample in a study of T cells generated in artificial thymic organoids. TCRdb reanalysed the 5' RACE reads using MiXCR and keeps one entry per CDR3 protein. The table shows about 8,500 distinct CDR3 sequences, with about 17% occurring only once. Sequenced sample: naive CD8+ T cells from the thymus. The source is a human donor who gave cord blood stem cells for thymic organoid culture, a cardiac surgery patient who gave postnatal thymus, or a blood donor (not recorded which). The CDR3 runs from the conserved cysteine through the conserved F or W. The D gene is left open where the match is weak. Not all rows give a size; the values are once, few, many and, for expanded clones, a class.

d_gene: NA; abundance: many; j_gene: TRBJ2-7; v_gene: TRBV2; CDR3nt: TGTGCCAGCAGTGTGACACCTCGAGGGCAGTACTTC; CDR3aa: CASSVTPRGQYF
d_gene: NA; abundance: NA; j_gene: TRBJ2-7; v_gene: TRBV11-2; CDR3nt: TGTGCCAGCAGCTTCTACATTTACGAGCAGTACTTC; CDR3aa: CASSFYIYEQYF
d_gene: NA; abundance: NA; j_gene: TRBJ1-2; v_gene: TRBV2; CDR3nt: TGTGCCAGCAGTGAAGATTCCGCCTGGGCAGGGCCGAACTATGGCTACACCTTC; CDR3aa: CASSEDSAWAGPNYGYTF
d_gene: NA; abundance: NA; j_gene: TRBJ2-1; v_gene: TRBV29-1; CDR3nt: TGCAGCGTTGAAGGTCGGGGCGGCTCCTACAATGAGCAGTTCTTC; CDR3aa: CSVEGRGGSYNEQFF
d_gene: NA; abundance: many; j_gene: TRBJ1-3; v_gene: TRBV11-2; CDR3nt: TGTGCCAGCAGCTCCAAACGGACAATCTCTGGAAACACCATATATTTT; CDR3aa: CASSSKRTISGNTIYF
d_gene: TRBD1; abundance: NA; j_gene: TRBJ1-4; v_gene: TRBV28; CDR3nt: TGTGCCAGCAGTCTCTCCGAAACCAGGGGGAGATTACAGGAAAAACTGTTTTTT; CDR3aa: CASSLSETRGRLQEKLFF
d_gene: NA; abundance: medium-sized; j_gene: TRBJ1-1; v_gene: TRBV29-1; CDR3nt: TGCAGCGTTGAAGTCGGCCCCGACATGACCATTGGGAACACTGAAGCTTTCTTT; CDR3aa: CSVEVGPDMTIGNTEAFF
d_gene: NA; abundance: medium-sized; j_gene: TRBJ2-2; v_gene: TRBV6-5; CDR3nt: TGTGCCAGCAGTTACGACCCAACGGGGGAGCTGTTTTTT; CDR3aa: CASSYDPTGELFF
d_gene: NA; abundance: medium-sized; j_gene: TRBJ2-5; v_gene: TRBV7-6; CDR3nt: TGTGCCAGCAGCTTAGTAGGGGGAGTCCTCCAAGAGACCCAGTACTTC; CDR3aa: CASSLVGGVLQETQYF
d_gene: NA; abundance: NA; j_gene: TRBJ2-5; v_gene: TRBV7-2; CDR3nt: TGTGCCAGCAGCATATGGACGGAAGAGACCCAGTACTTC; CDR3aa: CASSIWTEETQYF
d_gene: TRBD1; abundance: few; j_gene: TRBJ1-4; v_gene: TRBV18; CDR3nt: TGTGCCAGCTCACCACGGGGACAGTTAAAACTGTTTTTT; CDR3aa: CASSPRGQLKLFF
d_gene: NA; abundance: medium-sized; j_gene: TRBJ2-7; v_gene: TRBV30; CDR3nt: TGTGCCTGGAGGGTAGGGAGACTAGTACGCCCAGGCTACGAGCAGTACTTC; CDR3aa: CAWRVGRLVRPGYEQYF
d_gene: NA; abundance: NA; j_gene: TRBJ2-1; v_gene: TRBV12-3/TRBV12-4; CDR3nt: TGTGCCAGCAGTCTTGGGACAAGCCCCTACAATGAGCAGTTCTTC; CDR3aa: CASSLGTSPYNEQFF
d_gene: NA; abundance: NA; j_gene: TRBJ2-3; v_gene: TRBV19; CDR3nt: TGTGCCAGTAGTATTGGTCAGCGGATCACAGATACGCAGTATTTT; CDR3aa: CASSIGQRITDTQYF
d_gene: NA; abundance: few; j_gene: TRBJ2-1; v_gene: TRBV27; CDR3nt: TGTGCCAGCAGTAGTACCTTCGGGCAGGGACTCTACAATGAGCAGTTCTTC; CDR3aa: CASSSTFGQGLYNEQFF
d_gene: NA; abundance: NA; j_gene: TRBJ2-5; v_gene: TRBV4-1; CDR3nt: TGCGCCAGCAGCACAGAGACAGGCATACAAGAGACCCAGTACTTC; CDR3aa: CASSTETGIQETQYF
d_gene: NA; abundance: medium-sized; j_gene: TRBJ2-7; v_gene: TRBV7-2; CDR3nt: TGTGCCAGCAGCTCCAACCTAGGACCGAACTACGAGCAGTACTTC; CDR3aa: CASSSNLGPNYEQYF
d_gene: NA; abundance: NA; j_gene: TRBJ1-1; v_gene: TRBV7-9; CDR3nt: TGTGCCAGCAGCTTGAACACTGAAGCTTTCTTT; CDR3aa: CASSLNTEAFF